These T cell receptor beta chains were read from a single sample in a study of post-analysis software for immune sequencing data. MiXCR, run by TCRdb on the PCR reads, gives a single entry per CDR3 protein. This table holds about 820,000 distinct CDR3 sequences, roughly 50% found once. Sequenced: blood. The receptor source for this set is a girl under 18 with multiple sclerosis. CDR3s include the opening cysteine and the closing phenylalanine or tryptophan. Fields, in order: CDR3 DNA, CDR3 protein, J gene, V gene, D gene, clone size, CDR3 length. D genes are given only for firm matches. A row's size may be missing; if present it is once, few, many or a size class.

CDR3 DNA: TGCAGTGCTAGGAGGCTAGCGGATAACACAGATACGCAGTATTTT
CDR3 protein: CSARRLADNTDTQYF
J gene: TRBJ2-3
V gene: TRBV20-1
D gene: TRBD2
clone size: .
CDR3 length: 15

CDR3 DNA: TGTGCCAGCAGTTTATCTACAGACCACTACGAGCAGTACTTC
CDR3 protein: CASSLSTDHYEQYF
J gene: TRBJ2-7
V gene: TRBV27
D gene: .
clone size: .
CDR3 length: 14

CDR3 DNA: TGTGCCAGCAGTTACTACCTTAGCGGGAGGGCCGGCTACGAGCAGTACTTC
CDR3 protein: CASSYYLSGRAGYEQYF
J gene: TRBJ2-7
V gene: TRBV6-6
D gene: TRBD2
clone size: .
CDR3 length: 17

CDR3 DNA: TGTGCCAGCAGCTCGCCCGGGGAGCTGTTTTTT
CDR3 protein: CASSSPGELFF
J gene: TRBJ2-2
V gene: TRBV5-6
D gene: .
clone size: .
CDR3 length: 11

CDR3 DNA: TGTGCCAGCAGTTACTCGAAGGCTGGGACACTCACCTACGAGCAGTACTTC
CDR3 protein: CASSYSKAGTLTYEQYF
J gene: TRBJ2-7
V gene: TRBV6-2/TRBV6-3
D gene: .
clone size: .
CDR3 length: 17

CDR3 DNA: TGTGCCAGCATCTCCCGGAATGAGCAGTTCTTC
CDR3 protein: CASISRNEQFF
J gene: TRBJ2-1
V gene: TRBV7-9
D gene: .
clone size: .
CDR3 length: 11

CDR3 DNA: TGCGCCAGCAGCTTGGAGCCACATTACAATGAGCAGTTCTTC
CDR3 protein: CASSLEPHYNEQFF
J gene: TRBJ2-1
V gene: TRBV5-1
D gene: .
clone size: .
CDR3 length: 14

CDR3 DNA: TGTGCCAATGGGGACAGGGGATACAATGAGCAGTTCTTC
CDR3 protein: CANGDRGYNEQFF
J gene: TRBJ2-1
V gene: TRBV2
D gene: TRBD1
clone size: few
CDR3 length: 13

CDR3 DNA: TGTGCCAGCAGCCCCGAGGGGGGTAGCGGGGCATCCTACGAGCAGTACTTC
CDR3 protein: CASSPEGGSGASYEQYF
J gene: TRBJ2-7
V gene: TRBV5-6
D gene: TRBD2
clone size: .
CDR3 length: 17

CDR3 DNA: TGTGCCAGCAGCCGAGGAGGGGGAGCGGCCGATACGCAGTATTTT
CDR3 protein: CASSRGGGAADTQYF
J gene: TRBJ2-3
V gene: TRBV4-2
D gene: .
clone size: .
CDR3 length: 15

CDR3 DNA: TGCAGCGTTACAATGCAGCATGCGTACAATGAGCAGTTCTTC
CDR3 protein: CSVTMQHAYNEQFF
J gene: TRBJ2-1
V gene: TRBV29-1
D gene: .
clone size: few
CDR3 length: 14

CDR3 DNA: TGCGCCAGCAGCCAACTTCCCCTCGGGCAGGGATTTGGTGGCTACACCTTC
CDR3 protein: CASSQLPLGQGFGGYTF
J gene: TRBJ1-2
V gene: TRBV4-1
D gene: .
clone size: .
CDR3 length: 17

CDR3 DNA: TGTGCCAGCAGTTACTCGGCTAGCGATTACAGCAATGAGCAGTTCTTC
CDR3 protein: CASSYSASDYSNEQFF
J gene: TRBJ2-1
V gene: TRBV6-6
D gene: .
clone size: .
CDR3 length: 16

CDR3 DNA: TGCAGCGGGGGGACGGACACCTTC
CDR3 protein: CSGGTDTF
J gene: TRBJ1-2
V gene: TRBV29-1
D gene: .
clone size: once
CDR3 length: 8

CDR3 DNA: TGCAGTGCTAGAGTGGGCCAAGCCTCCACAGATACGCAGTATTTT
CDR3 protein: CSARVGQASTDTQYF
J gene: TRBJ2-3
V gene: TRBV20-1
D gene: .
clone size: few
CDR3 length: 15

CDR3 DNA: TGTGCCAGCAGTCCTTACAGGGGGAAGGCTGGTGAAGCTTTCTTT
CDR3 protein: CASSPYRGKAGEAFF
J gene: TRBJ1-1
V gene: TRBV27
D gene: TRBD1
clone size: .
CDR3 length: 15

CDR3 DNA: TGTGTCAGCAGCCCTCTCGGACAGGGCACAGATACGCAGTATTTT
CDR3 protein: CVSSPLGQGTDTQYF
J gene: TRBJ2-3
V gene: TRBV3-1
D gene: TRBD1
clone size: once
CDR3 length: 15

CDR3 DNA: TGCGCCAGCAGCTTCAGACCAGGGACAGATACGCAGTATTTT
CDR3 protein: CASSFRPGTDTQYF
J gene: TRBJ2-3
V gene: TRBV5-1
D gene: .
clone size: .
CDR3 length: 14

CDR3 DNA: TGTGCCAGCAGGGATGAAGGGTCTGGGGCCAACGTCCTGACTTTC
CDR3 protein: CASRDEGSGANVLTF
J gene: TRBJ2-6
V gene: TRBV6-4
D gene: .
clone size: .
CDR3 length: 15

CDR3 DNA: TGCAGCGTCGCCGGGACTAGCGGGAGGTGGGGCACAGATACGCAGTATTTT
CDR3 protein: CSVAGTSGRWGTDTQYF
J gene: TRBJ2-3
V gene: TRBV29-1
D gene: TRBD2
clone size: few
CDR3 length: 17

CDR3 DNA: TGTGCCAGCAGTTACGGTGGCAGGGGAACAGATACGCAGTATTTT
CDR3 protein: CASSYGGRGTDTQYF
J gene: TRBJ2-3
V gene: TRBV6-5
D gene: .
clone size: .
CDR3 length: 15

CDR3 DNA: TGCAGTGCTAGAGTACCGGGACTAGCGGGAGGGAGTAGGTTCTTC
CDR3 protein: CSARVPGLAGGSRFF
J gene: TRBJ2-1
V gene: TRBV20-1
D gene: TRBD2
clone size: .
CDR3 length: 15

CDR3 DNA: TGTGCCAGCAGAAGGAGTTTCTATGGCTACACCTTC
CDR3 protein: CASRRSFYGYTF
J gene: TRBJ1-2
V gene: TRBV7-9
D gene: .
clone size: .
CDR3 length: 12

CDR3 DNA: TGCAGTGCTAGACCCTCCGTGGGAGTAGCGGTTGGCAACGAGCAGTACTTC
CDR3 protein: CSARPSVGVAVGNEQYF
J gene: TRBJ2-7
V gene: TRBV20-1
D gene: .
clone size: few
CDR3 length: 17

CDR3 DNA: TGTGCCAGCAGCTTAGCGGGAGTGAAGGAAAATGAGCAGTTCTTC
CDR3 protein: CASSLAGVKENEQFF
J gene: TRBJ2-1
V gene: TRBV5-8
D gene: TRBD2
clone size: .
CDR3 length: 15

CDR3 DNA: TGTGCCAGCAGCCTAGTCCCCAGGGCGACAGATACGCAGTATTTT
CDR3 protein: CASSLVPRATDTQYF
J gene: TRBJ2-3
V gene: TRBV7-9
D gene: .
clone size: .
CDR3 length: 15

CDR3 DNA: TGTGCCAGCAGCCAAGAAATGCGGGATACGCAGTATTTT
CDR3 protein: CASSQEMRDTQYF
J gene: TRBJ2-3
V gene: TRBV4-2
D gene: .
clone size: .
CDR3 length: 13

CDR3 DNA: TGTGCCAGCAGCTTTGGCGGGAGCCCCTACGAGCAGTACTTC
CDR3 protein: CASSFGGSPYEQYF
J gene: TRBJ2-7
V gene: TRBV7-8
D gene: TRBD2
clone size: .
CDR3 length: 14

CDR3 DNA: TGTGCCAGCAGCACAGGGGGATACCCCGCACAAGAGACCCAGTACTTC
CDR3 protein: CASSTGGYPAQETQYF
J gene: TRBJ2-5
V gene: TRBV7-9
D gene: TRBD1
clone size: .
CDR3 length: 16

CDR3 DNA: TGTGCCAGCAGCCAAGCTAGGGCAGTGAACACTGAAGCTTTCTTT
CDR3 protein: CASSQARAVNTEAFF
J gene: TRBJ1-1
V gene: TRBV3-1
D gene: .
clone size: few
CDR3 length: 15

CDR3 DNA: TGCGCCAGCAGCGCCCTGGCGCTAGCGGGCTACAATGAGCAGTTCTTC
CDR3 protein: CASSALALAGYNEQFF
J gene: TRBJ2-1
V gene: TRBV5-1
D gene: TRBD2
clone size: few
CDR3 length: 16

CDR3 DNA: TGCGCCAGCAGCTTGGATAGGGTATCCTACAATGAGCAGTTCTTC
CDR3 protein: CASSLDRVSYNEQFF
J gene: TRBJ2-1
V gene: TRBV5-1
D gene: .
clone size: few
CDR3 length: 15

CDR3 DNA: TGTGCCAGCTCACCAACACCAGGGGAAGAAGCCAAAAACATTCAGTACTTC
CDR3 protein: CASSPTPGEEAKNIQYF
J gene: TRBJ2-4
V gene: TRBV18
D gene: .
clone size: .
CDR3 length: 17

CDR3 DNA: TGTGCCAGCAGCCAAGACCGCCGGGACAGCTATGGCTACACCTTC
CDR3 protein: CASSQDRRDSYGYTF
J gene: TRBJ1-2
V gene: TRBV3-1
D gene: TRBD1
clone size: few
CDR3 length: 15

CDR3 DNA: TGTGCCACCAGCGGGGTCCTATCGTCCTGCGAGCAGTACTTC
CDR3 protein: CATSGVLSSCEQYF
J gene: TRBJ2-7
V gene: TRBV15
D gene: .
clone size: .
CDR3 length: 14

CDR3 DNA: TGTGCCAGCAGTTTATTCGGGGGGTGGGGGGGAGTCCACAATGAGCAGTTCTTC
CDR3 protein: CASSLFGGWGGVHNEQFF
J gene: TRBJ2-1
V gene: TRBV12-3/TRBV12-4
D gene: TRBD2
clone size: .
CDR3 length: 18

CDR3 DNA: TGCAGCGTTGGCAACAGGGGGTACACTGAAGCTTTCTTT
CDR3 protein: CSVGNRGYTEAFF
J gene: TRBJ1-1
V gene: TRBV29-1
D gene: TRBD1
clone size: .
CDR3 length: 13

CDR3 DNA: TGCAGTGCTACAGCGGTCTATGGCTACACCTTC
CDR3 protein: CSATAVYGYTF
J gene: TRBJ1-2
V gene: TRBV20-1
D gene: .
clone size: once
CDR3 length: 11

CDR3 DNA: TGTGCCAGCAGGCAGGTGCCTAACTATGGCTACACCTTC
CDR3 protein: CASRQVPNYGYTF
J gene: TRBJ1-2
V gene: TRBV6-1
D gene: .
clone size: .
CDR3 length: 13

CDR3 DNA: TGTGCCAGCAGCCCTCAGACAGGGTTCAGCGAGCAGTACTTC
CDR3 protein: CASSPQTGFSEQYF
J gene: TRBJ2-7
V gene: TRBV14
D gene: TRBD1
clone size: .
CDR3 length: 14

CDR3 DNA: TGTGCCTGCAGTCAGACAGGGTCCCATGGGGGCTCTGGGGCCAACGTCCTGACTTTC
CDR3 protein: CACSQTGSHGGSGANVLTF
J gene: TRBJ2-6
V gene: TRBV21-1
D gene: .
clone size: few
CDR3 length: 19

CDR3 DNA: TGTGCCAGCAGTACTGGGAAGTACCCCCAGTACTTC
CDR3 protein: CASSTGKYPQYF
J gene: TRBJ2-7
V gene: TRBV28
D gene: .
clone size: few
CDR3 length: 12

CDR3 DNA: TGTGCCAGCAGCCAAGGAGGGTTAGCGGGAGGATACGACGAGCAGTACTTC
CDR3 protein: CASSQGGLAGGYDEQYF
J gene: TRBJ2-7
V gene: TRBV4-2
D gene: TRBD2
clone size: .
CDR3 length: 17

CDR3 DNA: TGTGCCAGCAGTTACTCGACCCTTCGGGGGCAGTACAATGAGCAGTTCTTC
CDR3 protein: CASSYSTLRGQYNEQFF
J gene: TRBJ2-1
V gene: TRBV6-2/TRBV6-3
D gene: .
clone size: .
CDR3 length: 17

CDR3 DNA: TGCAGCGTTGGGGTCAGGACTGAAGCTTTCTTT
CDR3 protein: CSVGVRTEAFF
J gene: TRBJ1-1
V gene: TRBV29-1
D gene: .
clone size: few
CDR3 length: 11

CDR3 DNA: TGTGCCATCAGCTATGCAGGAGGCGCGGACGGGAGGCGAAGGGAGACCCAGTACTTC
CDR3 protein: CAISYAGGADGRRRETQYF
J gene: TRBJ2-5
V gene: TRBV10-3
D gene: TRBD2
clone size: few
CDR3 length: 19

CDR3 DNA: TGTGCCACCAGCAACAGATTAAGCAATGAGCAGTTCTTC
CDR3 protein: CATSNRLSNEQFF
J gene: TRBJ2-1
V gene: TRBV15
D gene: .
clone size: .
CDR3 length: 13

CDR3 DNA: TGTGCCAGCAGCCCTCAGGAGACATCCACAGATACGCAGTATTTT
CDR3 protein: CASSPQETSTDTQYF
J gene: TRBJ2-3
V gene: TRBV7-2
D gene: .
clone size: .
CDR3 length: 15

CDR3 DNA: TGCGCCAGCAGCCAATCTAGCGGGAGTGCCTACGAGCAGTACTTC
CDR3 protein: CASSQSSGSAYEQYF
J gene: TRBJ2-7
V gene: TRBV4-1
D gene: TRBD2
clone size: once
CDR3 length: 15